This T cell receptor beta chain was found in a study of CD8 T cells in Susac syndrome. General observations from the study: CD8+ clones in Susac expanded most in TEMRA cells and active patients.

Random-hexamer reverse transcription was applied to roughly 0.5 to 1 ug RNA. TCRdb re-derived calls from the immunoSEQ multiplex PCR reads in MiXCR, one entry per CDR3 protein. The table lists 75,000 to 95,000 distinct CDR3 sequences, roughly 96% of them singletons. About this clonotype: Its antigen is as yet unknown.

The J segment lost 2 bases and the V segment lost 1 base, leaving 7 bases of the junction unmatched. This CDR3 comprises 16 residues. Germline loops: CDR1 LNHNV, CDR2 YYDKDF (reference sequence). CD8+ and CD4+ T cells from blood underwent TCR beta sequencing. The chain links TRBV15 to TRBJ1-1; 7 bases are a match to TRBD1. Sequencing was performed on CD8+ T cells from PBMCs. This sequence was found in a human donor with Susac syndrome. The CDR3, as DNA: TGTGCCACCAGCAGAGCCTGGGACAGCACTAACACTGAAGCTTTCTTT. Translated, it gives CATSRAWDSTNTEAFF.